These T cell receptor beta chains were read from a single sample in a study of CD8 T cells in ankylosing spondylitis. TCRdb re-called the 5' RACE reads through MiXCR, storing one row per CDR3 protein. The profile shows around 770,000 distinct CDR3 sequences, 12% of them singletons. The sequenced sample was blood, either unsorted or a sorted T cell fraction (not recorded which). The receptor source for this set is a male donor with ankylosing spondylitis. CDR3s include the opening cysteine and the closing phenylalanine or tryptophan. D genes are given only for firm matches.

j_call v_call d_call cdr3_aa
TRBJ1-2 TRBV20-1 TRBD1 CSARSPDRSFGGYTF
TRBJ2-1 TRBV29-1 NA CSGTQGIPYNEQFF
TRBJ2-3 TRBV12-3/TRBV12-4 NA CASSFTVAGASDTQYF
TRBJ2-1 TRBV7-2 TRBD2 CASSLVAGGPAEQFF
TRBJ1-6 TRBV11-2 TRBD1 CASSLTYRGTGYNSPLHF
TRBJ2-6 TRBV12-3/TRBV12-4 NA CASSLPGDSGANVLTF
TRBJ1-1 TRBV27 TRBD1 CASSPLDRGTEAFF
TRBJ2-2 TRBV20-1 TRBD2 CSATSGSITGELFF
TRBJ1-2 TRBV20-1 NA CSARDTPSYGYTF
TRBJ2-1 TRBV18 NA CASSPSTWQGHEQFF
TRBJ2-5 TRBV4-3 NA CASSQTLLIETQYF
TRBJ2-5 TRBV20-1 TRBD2 CSARDLGLAQETQYF
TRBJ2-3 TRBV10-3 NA CAISEWGPTDTQYF
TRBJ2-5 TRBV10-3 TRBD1 CATRDSQYEAQYF
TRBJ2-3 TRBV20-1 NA CSAPDRGGHRTQYF
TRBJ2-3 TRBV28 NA CASTPRGYYTDTQYF
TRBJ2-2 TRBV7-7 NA CASSFSPGLSIGELFF
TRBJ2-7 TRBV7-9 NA CASSLVFDTGPYEQYF
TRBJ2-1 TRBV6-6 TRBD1 CASRGQGYNEQFF
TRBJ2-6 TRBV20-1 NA CSARRVSANVLTF
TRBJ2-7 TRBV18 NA CASSPRVFHEQYF
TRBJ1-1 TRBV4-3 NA CASSRHGRHMNTEAFF
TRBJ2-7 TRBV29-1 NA CSVVGGRLYEQYF
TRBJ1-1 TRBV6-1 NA CASSRGLGSTEAFF
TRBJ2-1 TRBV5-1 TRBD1 CASRWDRDNEQFF
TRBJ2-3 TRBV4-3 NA CASSQAGPTDTQYF
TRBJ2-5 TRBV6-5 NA CASIPSETQYF
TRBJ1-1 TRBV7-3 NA CASSPQTGGVTEAFF
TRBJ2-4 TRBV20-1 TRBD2 CSAPRTSGRVRQYF
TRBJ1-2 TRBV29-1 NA CSVATLIDGYTF
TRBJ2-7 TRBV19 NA CASSPPPYQSYEQYF
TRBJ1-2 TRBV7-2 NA CASSLVTGSGYGYTF
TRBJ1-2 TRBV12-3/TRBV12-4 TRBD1 CAFSLYKIRDSYNYGYTF
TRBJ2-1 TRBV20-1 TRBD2 CSAPPAIGTSGSPPYNEQFF
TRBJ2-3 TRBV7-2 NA CASSHGLFSTDTQYF
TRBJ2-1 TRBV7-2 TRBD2 CASSLRSGGPGNEQFF
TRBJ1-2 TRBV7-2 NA CASSPQSQGYGYTF
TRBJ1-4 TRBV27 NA CASSLYRRGEKLFF
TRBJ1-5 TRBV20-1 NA CSASRLNQPQHF
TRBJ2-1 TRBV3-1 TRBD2 CACSPRGRGLERGRDEQFF
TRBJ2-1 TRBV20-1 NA CSASAPGAFWGTEQFF
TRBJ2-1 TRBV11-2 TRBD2 CASSPHPAGASDNEQFF
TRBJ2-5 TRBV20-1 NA CSAPPGRQETQYF
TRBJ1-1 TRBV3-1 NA CASSRSPGLSEAFF
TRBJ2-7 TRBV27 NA CASSPTLHRDSEQYF
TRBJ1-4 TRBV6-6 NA CASTPSPEKLFF
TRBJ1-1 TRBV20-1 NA CSVRRMSGPTNTEAFF
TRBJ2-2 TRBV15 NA CATAIRTVNTGELFF
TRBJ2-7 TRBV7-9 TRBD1 CASSLRAGGDDEQYF
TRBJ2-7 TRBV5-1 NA CASSLTSGAYEQYF
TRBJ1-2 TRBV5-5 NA CASSWGHTSDYGYTF
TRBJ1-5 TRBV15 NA CATSREGLLQPQHF
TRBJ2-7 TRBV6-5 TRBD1 CASVHRLDRVTYEQYF
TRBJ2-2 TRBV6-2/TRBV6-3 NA CASSYFFGELFF
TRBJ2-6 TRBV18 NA CASSPGTTGANVLTF
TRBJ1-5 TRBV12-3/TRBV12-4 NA CASRANGVTNQPQHF
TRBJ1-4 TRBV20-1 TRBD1 CSAPRDRSHEKLFF